The TCR beta chain under discussion was sequenced for a study of CD8+CD57+ T cells in acquired aplastic anemia. Those patients picked for sequencing had displayed CD8+CD57+ cell expansion on flow cytometry. The template for TCR beta VDJ and CDR3 sequence profiling was genomic DNA. TCRdb itself ran the reads through MiXCR, one entry per CDR3 protein. The sample shows about 160,000 distinct CDR3 sequences, roughly 50% of them seen only once. Per the germline V gene, CDR1 is SNHLY and CDR2 is FYNNEI. The CDR3 has 15 residues. Deletions cut 2 bases from V and 7 bases from J, with 14 bases between. Sequenced: sorted CD4+, CD8+, or CD8+CD57+ T cells (not recorded which) from PBMCs. This chain uses TRBV2 with TRBJ1-4, with unresolved D. This TCR derives from a human donor with aplastic anemia. CDR3 residues: CASSEFPARGEKLFF. The CDR3, as DNA: TGTGCCAGCAGTGAATTTCCAGCGCGGGGTGAAAAACTGTTTTTT.